This T cell receptor beta chain is from a study of blood T cell repertoires in COVID-19. Study-wide context: Sites in the United States, Italy and Spain provided acute and convalescent COVID-19 samples. The analysed material was cDNA or gDNA that came from T cells, B-cell-depleted T cells, or PBMCs.

As processed by the authors: Scientists estimated how many nucleated cells there were by amplifying reference gene primers. TCRdb keeps only in-frame clones here, not all; method: immunoSEQ multiplex PCR. Clone size and V and J calls were adopted from that table, with D and trimming inferred from the DNA. The sample has approximately 84,000 clones, around 90% seen once. This CDR3 comprises 11 residues. V was cut by 3 bases and J by 7 bases, with 6 bases left in between. The germline CDR1 and CDR2 sequences are SEHNR and FQNEAQ (reference sequence). The chain carries TRBV7-9 and TRBJ2-5; D remains ambiguous. Sequences were obtained from peripheral blood. This clonotype was sampled from a human donor with active COVID-19. The donor label of this sample is uncertain. In DNA form, the CDR3 reads TGTGCCAGCAGCTTTCCGGGGACCCAGTACTTC. It specifies CASSFPGTQYF.